The 16 T cell receptor beta chains listed next were all sequenced from one sample in a study of shared clonotypes between healthy human individuals. Assay used: immunoSEQ multiplex PCR; TCRdb lists only in-frame clones, some missing. Among roughly 2.5 million clones listed, 85% to 95% were seen once. Sequences were obtained from naive CD4+ T cells sorted from blood. Subset described: CD45RA+ positively selected. The receptor source for this set is a man aged 18 to 29 in good health.

On this clone itself: Additional DNA sequences in this sample encode the identical CDR3. The chain joins TRBV5-6 to TRBJ2-1; TRBD1 is a possible D gene (6 bases). The germline V gene has CDR1 SGHDT and CDR2 YYEEEE. With 0 bases removed from V and 6 bases from J, the gap between germline ends came to 7 bases. The CDR3 contains 13 residues. CDR3 amino acids: CASSLVGGNEQFF. The DNA of the CDR3 is TGTGCCAGCAGCTTGGTAGGGGGCAATGAGCAGTTCTTC.

The genes are TRBV6-1 and TRBJ1-4; D perhaps matches TRBD1 (5 bases). Germline CDR1 and CDR2: MNHNS and SASEGT. This CDR3 has 15 amino acids. Trimming cost V 4 bases and J 4 bases, with 13 bases left between them. The CDR3 DNA is TGTGCCAGCAGTGCCCAGGGTCAGGGTAATGAAAAACTGTTTTTT. Translated: CASSAQGQGNEKLFF.

The chain joins TRBV11-2 to TRBJ1-2, with D maybe TRBD1 (5 bases). The germline CDR1 and CDR2 sequences are SGHAT and FQNNGV. The CDR3 length is 13 residues. Trimming removed 2 bases at V and 8 bases at J, with 12 bases between. The CDR3 region is CASSLLSRVGYTF. DNA of the CDR3: TGTGCCAGCAGCTTATTATCCAGGGTCGGCTACACCTTC.

This sequence joins TRBV7-9 and TRBJ2-2; 7 bases match TRBD1. The CDR3 is 15 residues long. The ends lost 0 bases at V and 6 bases at J; junction bases unmatched: 4. Germline V gives CDR1 SEHNR, CDR2 FQNEAQ (reference sequence). In nucleotides, the CDR3 is TGTGCCAGCAGCTTAGCCACGCAGGGGGCCGGGGAGCTGTTTTTT. Protein sequence: CASSLATQGAGELFF.

This chain joins TRBV4-1 and TRBJ2-7; 9 nucleotides line up with TRBD2. The CDR3 contains 16 residues. V gave up 1 base and J gave up 7 bases; unmatched junction bases: 11. The germline V gene has CDR1 MGHRA and CDR2 YSYEKL. The CDR3 DNA reads as TGCGCCAGCAGCCAAGTAAGGGCGGGAGGGCCCGGGGAGCAGTACTTC. This codes for CASSQVRAGGPGEQYF.

The genes are TRBV27 and TRBJ1-2, with a tentative D call TRBD1 (5 bases). Trimming removed 8 bases from V and 0 bases from J, with 13 bases in between. In germline, CDR1 is MNHEY, CDR2 SMNVEV (reference sequence). The CDR3 spans 14 residues. The CDR3 here is CASAPGTPNYGYTF. CDR3 DNA sequence: TGTGCCAGCGCTCCCGGGACTCCTAACTATGGCTACACCTTC.

A remark on this clone: Distinct nucleotide sequences in the sample also encode this CDR3. The chain is built from TRBV20-1 and TRBJ2-1, with unresolved D. The CDR3 has 8 amino acids. Deletions cut 7 bases from V and 10 bases from J, with 5 bases between. Germline V gene lookup returns CDR1 DFQATT and CDR2 SNEGSKA (reference sequence). The chain's CDR3 is CSGGEQFF. In nucleotides, the CDR3 is TGCAGTGGAGGCGAGCAGTTCTTC.

In DNA form, the CDR3 reads TGCGCCAGCAGCCGAGCCGCAGTTAACTATGGCTACACCTTC. Its protein is CASSRAAVNYGYTF. J is TRBJ1-2 and V is TRBV4-1; D remains ambiguous. The V end was cut by 4 bases, the J end by 1 base, with 10 bases between. CDR3 size: 14 residues. Per germline, CDR1 MGHRA and CDR2 YSYEKL.

The V and J genes are TRBV30 and TRBJ1-5, with TRBD1 identical over 7 bases. The germline CDR1 and CDR2 sequences are GTSNPN and SVGIG (reference sequence). This CDR3 contains 14 residues. After removal of 3 bases from V and 6 bases from J, the junction contained 8 bases not matched to a gene. In DNA, the CDR3 is TGTGCCTGGAGCTTTGACAGGGTAGGTCAGCCCCAGCATTTT. Translated: CAWSFDRVGQPQHF. Full variable domain (remainder filled in from reference TRBV30 and TRBJ1-5): SQTIHQWPATLVQPVGSPLSLECTVEGTSNPNLYWYRQAAGRGLQLLFYSVGIGQISSEVPQNLSASRPQDRQFILSSKKLLLSDSGFYLCAWSFDRVGQPQHFGDGTRLSIL.

As concerns this clone: This sample also contains other DNA sequences that code for the same CDR3. The rearrangement joins TRBV5-1 to TRBJ1-1, with D unclear. V lost 1 base and J lost 0, with 4 bases in between. Germline loops: CDR1 SGHRS, CDR2 YFSETQ. The CDR3 has 13 residues. The CDR3, as DNA: TGCGCCAGCAGCTTGCAGTTGAACACTGAAGCTTTCTTT. Translating it yields CASSLQLNTEAFF.

This clone showed up just once. The rearrangement uses TRBV30 and TRBJ1-3; D is uncertain. Germline V gene lookup returns CDR1 GTSNPN and CDR2 SVGIG (reference sequence). This CDR3 is 15 amino acids long. Trimming cost V 3 bases and J 4 bases, with 16 bases left between them. The CDR3 spells CAWRFGSLAGNTIYF. CDR3 bases: TGTGCCTGGAGATTCGGGAGCTTGGCAGGAAACACCATATATTTT.

A note on this clone: This sample includes further DNA sequences coding for the same CDR3. V is TRBV30 and J is TRBJ2-3, with a tentative D call TRBD2 (5 bases). Germline V lookup: CDR1 GTSNPN, CDR2 SVGIG (reference sequence). Trimming removed 3 bases at V and 2 bases at J, with 9 bases between. The CDR3 spans 13 residues. The DNA for the CDR3 is TGTGCCTGGAGCGGCGGGTTCACAGATACGCAGTATTTT. It is translated as CAWSGGFTDTQYF.

Worth noting for this clone: This same CDR3 is encoded by further DNA sequences in the sample. The genes are TRBV29-1 and TRBJ1-1, with 8 bases that match TRBD1. The J segment lost 0 bases and the V segment lost 5 bases, leaving 2 bases of the junction unmatched. Germline CDR1 and CDR2: SQVTM and ANQGSEA. The CDR3 length is 13 residues. The CDR3 here is CSVRTGLNTEAFF. The CDR3 DNA follows: TGCAGCGTTCGGACAGGGCTGAACACTGAAGCTTTCTTT.

The rearrangement links TRBV6-4 to TRBJ1-1; 8 bases fit TRBD1. Per the germline V gene, CDR1 is MRHNA and CDR2 is SNTAGT. The CDR3 consists of 14 residues. Trimming took 6 bases from V and 1 from J; bases not matched to a gene: 4. The CDR3 bases are TGTGCCAGCAGGGACAGGGAGGCGAACACTGAAGCTTTCTTT. Translating it yields CASRDREANTEAFF.

The chain joins TRBV7-9 to TRBJ2-5, with D uncertain. The CDR3 runs to 14 residues. The V and J ends lost 2 bases and 3 bases respectively, with 10 bases between them. Germline V gene data show CDR1 as SEHNR and CDR2 as FQNEAQ (reference sequence). Written as DNA, the CDR3 is TGTGCCAGCAGCTTAAGGCAGGCTAAAGAGACCCAGTACTTC. Protein product: CASSLRQAKETQYF.

This rearrangement joins TRBV9 to TRBJ2-2, with 7 bases identical to TRBD1. Germline V CDR1 and CDR2: SGDLS, YYNGEE. With V trimmed by 3 bases and J by 0 bases, 5 bases remained unmatched. The CDR3 is made up of 16 amino acids. CDR3 nucleotide sequence: TGTGCCAGCAGCGCTGGACAGGTAACGAACACCGGGGAGCTGTTTTTT. Amino acids: CASSAGQVTNTGELFF. The full variable domain, completed using reference TRBV9 and TRBJ2-2, is DSGVTQTPKHLITATGQRVTLRCSPRSGDLSVYWYQQSLDQGLQFLIQYYNGEERAKGNILERFSAQQFPDLHSELNLSSLELGDSALYFCASSAGQVTNTGELFFGEGSRLTVL.